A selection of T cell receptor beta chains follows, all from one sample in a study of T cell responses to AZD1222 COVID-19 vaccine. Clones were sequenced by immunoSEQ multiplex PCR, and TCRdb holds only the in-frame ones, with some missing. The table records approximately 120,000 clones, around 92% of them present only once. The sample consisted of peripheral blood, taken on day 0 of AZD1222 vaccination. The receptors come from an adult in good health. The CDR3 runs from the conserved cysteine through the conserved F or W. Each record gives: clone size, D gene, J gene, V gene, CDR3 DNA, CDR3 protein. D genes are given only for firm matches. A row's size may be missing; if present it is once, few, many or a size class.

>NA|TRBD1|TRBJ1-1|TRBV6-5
TGTGCCAGCACAGGCCGACAGGGGGGGATGGCTTTCTTT
CASTGRQGGMAFF
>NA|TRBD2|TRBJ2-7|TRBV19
TGTGCCAGTAGTCGCCTGGGGGGCTCGCCTAGCGGGATCTACGAGCAGTACTTC
CASSRLGGSPSGIYEQYF
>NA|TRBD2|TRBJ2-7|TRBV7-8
TGTGCCAGCATCGAACTAGCGGGGGCCTACGAGCAGTACTTC
CASIELAGAYEQYF
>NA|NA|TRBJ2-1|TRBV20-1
TGCAGTGCTAGTATCTTAGCGGCGAACCCCAGCTCCTACAATGAGCAGTTCTTC
CSASILAANPSSYNEQFF
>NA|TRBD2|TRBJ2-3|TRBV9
TGTGCCAGCAGCGCGGGACTAGCGGGGCGCACAGATACGCAGTATTTT
CASSAGLAGRTDTQYF
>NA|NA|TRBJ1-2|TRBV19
TGTGCCAGTAGTATAGGGACAAGAATACATTGGGATGGCTACACCTTC
CASSIGTRIHWDGYTF
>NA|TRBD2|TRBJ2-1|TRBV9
TGTGCCAGCAGCGTAGGAGCGGGAGCCTCCTACAATGAGCAGTTCTTC
CASSVGAGASYNEQFF
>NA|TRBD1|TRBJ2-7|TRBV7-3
TGTGCCAGCAGTCTACAGGGGGGCTACTCCTACGAGCAGTACTTC
CASSLQGGYSYEQYF
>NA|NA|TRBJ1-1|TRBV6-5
TGTGCCAGCAGTAAAATAGAGCCCCGTCGGACTGAAGCTTTCTTT
CASSKIEPRRTEAFF
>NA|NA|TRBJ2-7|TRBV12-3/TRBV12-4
TGTGCCAGCAGTTTCATACGGGGCTACGAGCAGTACTTC
CASSFIRGYEQYF
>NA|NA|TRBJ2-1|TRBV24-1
TGTGCCACCAGTGATTCGATGAGGAGGGGCTCCTACAATGAGCAGTTCTTC
CATSDSMRRGSYNEQFF
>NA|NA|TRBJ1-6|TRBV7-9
TGTGCCAGCAGCTTAGCGTTCCAGAGGGAAGGGGTTGTGAATTCACCCCTCCACTTT
CASSLAFQREGVVNSPLHF
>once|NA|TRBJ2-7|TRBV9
TGTGCCAGCAGCGTAGGGGACTTGACTAGGGGGCGGGAAAACGAGCAGTACTTC
CASSVGDLTRGRENEQYF
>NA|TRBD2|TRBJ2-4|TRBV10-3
TGTGCCATCAGAGAAGGAGCGGGGAGGGACATTCAGTACTTC
CAIREGAGRDIQYF
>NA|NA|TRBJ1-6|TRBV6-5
TGTGCCAGCACCCGCGATAATTCACCCCTCCACTTT
CASTRDNSPLHF
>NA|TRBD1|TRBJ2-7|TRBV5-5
TGTGCCAGCAGCGTGTCCGGGACAGGGGGAACCTACGAGCAGTACTTC
CASSVSGTGGTYEQYF
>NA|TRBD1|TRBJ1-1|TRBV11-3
TGTGCCAGCAGCTTAGGAGAGGGGACAGGGGGAGCCGTTGAAGCTTTCTTT
CASSLGEGTGGAVEAFF
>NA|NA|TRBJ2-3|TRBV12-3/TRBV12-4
TGTGCCAGCAGTTCATACCGCACAGATACGCAGTATTTT
CASSSYRTDTQYF
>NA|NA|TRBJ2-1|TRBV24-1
TGTGCCACCAGTGCGGGGCGCAATGAGCAGTTCTTC
CATSAGRNEQFF
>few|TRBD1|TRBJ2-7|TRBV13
TGTGCCAGCAGCCTGACCGGGACAGGGTCGCACGAGCAGTACTTC
CASSLTGTGSHEQYF
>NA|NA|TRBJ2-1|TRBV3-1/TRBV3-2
TGTGCCAGCAGCCAGGGAATAGGGCAACTGGATGAGCAGTTCTTC
CASSQGIGQLDEQFF
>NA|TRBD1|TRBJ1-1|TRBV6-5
TGTGCCAGCGGGGAGCAGGGGGCTATGAACACTGAAGCTTTCTTT
CASGEQGAMNTEAFF
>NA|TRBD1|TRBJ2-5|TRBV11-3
TGTGCCAGCAGCCGAGGGATTCTGGGACAGACCTTCGAGAAGACCCAGTACTTC
CASSRGILGQTFEKTQYF
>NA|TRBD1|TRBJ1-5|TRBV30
TGTGCCTGGAGTGGGGACAGGAATCAGCCCCAGCATTTT
CAWSGDRNQPQHF
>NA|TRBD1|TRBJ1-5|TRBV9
TGTGCCAGCAGCGTCGGACAGGGAGGCAATCAGCCCCAGCATTTT
CASSVGQGGNQPQHF
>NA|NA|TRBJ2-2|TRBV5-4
TGTGCCAGCAGCCCGCCAGGCACCGGGGAGCTGTTTTTT
CASSPPGTGELFF
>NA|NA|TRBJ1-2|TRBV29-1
TGCAGCGTTGGGACCAGGGTGAAGATTGATGGCTACACCTTC
CSVGTRVKIDGYTF
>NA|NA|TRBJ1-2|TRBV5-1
TGCGCCAGCAGCTTGGCTACAGCCGCTGGCTATGGCTACACCTTC
CASSLATAAGYGYTF
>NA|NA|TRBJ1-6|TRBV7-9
TGTGCCAGCAGCCTCCCTCCCCCGGGTTTAACCCTCCACTTT
CASSLPPPGLTLHF
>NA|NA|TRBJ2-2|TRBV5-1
TGCGCCAGCAGCTTCGAGGGTACCGGGGAGCTGTTTTTT
CASSFEGTGELFF
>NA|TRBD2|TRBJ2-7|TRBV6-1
TGTGCCAGCAGTGATTGGGGTCTAGCGGGAATTTACGAGCAGTACTTC
CASSDWGLAGIYEQYF
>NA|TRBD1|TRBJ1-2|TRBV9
TGTGCCAGCAGCGTAGGAGGGACAGGGTCGTACTATGGCTACACCTTC
CASSVGGTGSYYGYTF
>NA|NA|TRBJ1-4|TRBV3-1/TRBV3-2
TGTGCCAGCAGCCAAGAGGGGAATGAAAAACTGTTTTTT
CASSQEGNEKLFF
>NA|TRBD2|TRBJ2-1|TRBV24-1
TGTGCCACCAGTGCAAGTTCGGGACTAGCGGGGACGTACAATGAGCAGTTCTTC
CATSASSGLAGTYNEQFF
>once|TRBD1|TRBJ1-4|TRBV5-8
TGTGCCAGCAGCCAGACGGGGACAGGAGATGAAAAACTGTTTTTT
CASSQTGTGDEKLFF
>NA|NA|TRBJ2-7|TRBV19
TGTGCCAGTAGCAACGTATACTCCTACGAGCAGTACTTC
CASSNVYSYEQYF
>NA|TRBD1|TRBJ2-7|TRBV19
TGTGCCAGTAGTATAGATTTTGCCGGGACAGGGTCCTACGAGCAGTACTTC
CASSIDFAGTGSYEQYF
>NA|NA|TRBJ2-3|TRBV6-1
TGTGCCAGCAGTGAAGGCGGGAACACAGATACGCAGTATTTT
CASSEGGNTDTQYF
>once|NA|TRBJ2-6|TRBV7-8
TGTGCCAGCAGCAAGTGGTACACCGAAGACTTTGCAAGCTCTGGGGCCAACGTCCTGACTTTC
CASSKWYTEDFASSGANVLTF
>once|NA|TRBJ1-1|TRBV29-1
TGCAGCGTTGTGGGGGGTTATACTGAAGCTTTCTTT
CSVVGGYTEAFF
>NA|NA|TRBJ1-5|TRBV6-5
TGTGCCAGCAGTTACTCGGTCCATAGCAATCAGCCCCAGCATTTT
CASSYSVHSNQPQHF
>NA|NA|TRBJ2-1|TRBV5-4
TGTGCCAGCAGCTTGAGAGGGAACAATGAGCAGTTCTTC
CASSLRGNNEQFF
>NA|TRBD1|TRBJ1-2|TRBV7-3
TGTGCCAGCAGCTTGCGGACAGGGCGAGGCTACACCTTC
CASSLRTGRGYTF